This entry describes one T cell receptor beta chain. Its cognate antigen is unknown. The data derive from a study of shared clonotypes between healthy human individuals. Notes on the study in general: The donor pool, a small one, limited the genetic and exposure-history diversity represented. Naive subsets generally had larger estimated richness than memory subsets.

Genomic DNA (from each subset) was split evenly across several immunoSEQ plates. The protocol was immunoSEQ multiplex PCR, while the TCRdb copy is restricted to in-frame clones and leaves out a portion. Of around 1,000,000 clones in the sample, about 72% are singletons; the top ten hold roughly 0.83%. V was pared by 1 base and J by 0 bases, with 3 bases of the junction left unmatched. CDR1 is SEHNR, CDR2 FQNEAQ, per germline (reference sequence). The CDR3 consists of 15 residues. V usage is TRBV7-9 and J usage is TRBJ2-7; TRBD2 agrees at 7 bases. The clonotype was recovered from a man aged 18 to 30 in good health. Some clones in this sample may be carry-over from other donors' samples. Specimen: memory CD4+ T cells from PBMCs. Subset reported: CD45RA-negative fraction. CDR3 DNA: TGTGCCAGCAGCTTAGGCGGGAGCAACTCCTACGAGCAGTACTTC. Protein sequence: CASSLGGSNSYEQYF.